The rows below give T cell receptor beta chains drawn from one sample of a study of radiotherapy plus CTLA-4 blockade in lung cancer. Libraries were prepared by immunoSEQ multiplex PCR; TCRdb keeps only in-frame clonotypes and omits some of them. Seen here are tens of thousands of clones, 60% to 80% observed once, and the top ten hold about 2.4%. Source: peripheral blood, taken from a patient treated with radiotherapy plus ipilimumab. The source of these receptors is a human donor with non-small cell lung cancer whose response to radiotherapy plus ipilimumab could not be evaluated. Each CDR3 is given with its conserved first and last residue. The D gene is left open where the match is weak. Clone sizes are given selectively: once, few, many, or a class where the clone is expanded.

d_call,clone_size,v_call,j_call,cdr3_nt,cdr3_aa
TRBD1,-,TRBV4-3,TRBJ2-7,TGCGCCAGCAGCCAGAGACAGGGGGCCTACGAGCAGTACTTC,CASSQRQGAYEQYF
-,-,TRBV19,TRBJ1-5,TGTGCCAGTAGTATTCAACCAGGGCCCCATCAGCCCCAGCATTTT,CASSIQPGPHQPQHF
-,few,TRBV7-2,TRBJ1-4,TGTGCCAGCAGCTGGGCAGGGGTCAATGAAAAACTGTTTTTT,CASSWAGVNEKLFF
-,-,TRBV5-1,TRBJ2-1,TGCGCCAGCAGAGATGGGCGGGGTGCCTCCTACAATGAGCAGTTCTTC,CASRDGRGASYNEQFF
TRBD2,-,TRBV29-1,TRBJ2-3,TGCAGCGTGGGGCGGGGGGAGACAGATACGCAGTATTTT,CSVGRGETDTQYF
TRBD2,-,TRBV2,TRBJ2-7,TGTGCCAGCAGGGAAAGACTAGCGGGAGATTTCGAGCAGTACTTC,CASRERLAGDFEQYF
-,-,TRBV28,TRBJ2-4,TGTGCCAGCAGTTTACCTAGGTCCCTACTAGCCAAAAACATTCAGTACTTC,CASSLPRSLLAKNIQYF
TRBD1,-,TRBV2,TRBJ2-7,TGTGCCAGCAGTTCAGCTACCCTGACAGGGCTCGGCGAGCAGTACTTC,CASSSATLTGLGEQYF
-,once,TRBV6-1,TRBJ1-5,TGTGCCAGCAGTGAAACGTCGGCAGGCTATAGCAATCAGCCCCAGCATTTT,CASSETSAGYSNQPQHF
TRBD1,-,TRBV4-3,TRBJ1-2,TGCGCCAGCAGCCAGGGCTGGACAGGGGAGAACTATGGCTACACCTTC,CASSQGWTGENYGYTF
-,-,TRBV6-1,TRBJ2-1,TGTGCCAGCACCTTATATAGAAACAATGAGCAGTTCTTC,CASTLYRNNEQFF
TRBD1,-,TRBV18,TRBJ1-5,TGTGCCAGCTCACAAATTCCGCCGACAGGGGGCAATCAGCCCCAGCATTTT,CASSQIPPTGGNQPQHF
-,-,TRBV9,TRBJ1-2,TGTGCCAGCAGCGCCAGGGGACGGCAACTCTATGGCTACACCTTC,CASSARGRQLYGYTF
-,few,TRBV11-2,TRBJ2-1,TGTGCCAGCAGCTTAGGGAGTGAGCAGTTCTTC,CASSLGSEQFF
TRBD2,few,TRBV28,TRBJ2-1,TGTGCCAGCAGTCGGAGACTAGCGGGTATGGGTGAGCAGTTCTTC,CASSRRLAGMGEQFF
TRBD1,-,TRBV19,TRBJ1-1,TGTGCCAGTAGTTTCGGACAGGGAAACACTGAAGCTTTCTTT,CASSFGQGNTEAFF
-,-,TRBV5-5,TRBJ1-4,TGTGCCAGCAGCTTGGCTCAGGGCTCAACTAATGAAAAACTGTTTTTT,CASSLAQGSTNEKLFF
TRBD2,-,TRBV6-5,TRBJ2-3,TGTGCCAGCAGTCAAGGGACTAGCGGGAGGGGTACGCAGTATTTT,CASSQGTSGRGTQYF
TRBD2,-,TRBV28,TRBJ2-7,TGTGCCAGCAGTTTGTCGACTAGCGGGGCTTACGAGCAGTACTTC,CASSLSTSGAYEQYF
-,-,TRBV7-9,TRBJ2-2,TGTGCCAGCAGCTTAGTGGCAGGGGTCACCGGGGAGCTGTTTTTT,CASSLVAGVTGELFF
-,few,TRBV9,TRBJ1-4,TGTGCCAGCAGCGTAGGCCAGGGGACGAATGAAAAACTGTTTTTT,CASSVGQGTNEKLFF
TRBD2,-,TRBV18,TRBJ2-3,TGTGCCAGCTCACCACGCAAAACCGGGACTAGCAGTTCAGATACGCAGTATTTT,CASSPRKTGTSSSDTQYF
-,-,TRBV18,TRBJ2-7,TGTGCCAGCTCACCGTTCGGGGGCTACGAGCAGTACTTC,CASSPFGGYEQYF
TRBD1,-,TRBV29-1,TRBJ2-4,TGCAGCGTTGCGGACAGGCTAAACATTCAGTACTTC,CSVADRLNIQYF